This T cell receptor (beta chain) was documented in a study of T cell responses to AZD1222 COVID-19 vaccine (dated by TCRdb to the early 2020s). Describing the broader study: AZD1222 recipients with second doses at about 4 weeks or about 12 weeks were pooled, because spike-specific TCR depth and breadth did not differ between schedules. TCR sequencing covered over 230 trial participants: about 210 given two doses of AZD1222 and about 26 given two doses of MenACWY control vaccine. Trial participants were enrolled by age into subgroups of 18-55, 56-69 and 70-plus years, and around 150, 28 and 57 TCR-sequenced participants, respectively, were included in these subgroups.

General study outcomes and caveats: Conclusions about previously exposed vaccinees are limited, since just five to seven AZD1222 recipients were seropositive for SARS-CoV-2 at baseline. The 56-69-year group was small, and its depth increase did not reach significance, likely because of low power. Participants were mostly white British, with more females than males. The authors suggested clonal diversity may have been underestimated. Reportedly, close to half of the unique spike-specific TCRs recognized epitopes lying outside the regions that are mutated in the B.1.351 and B.1.1.7 variants. The vaccine-associated CD4 TCRs covered the entire spike protein, and the dominant responses fell in regions 160-218 and 743-854. A significant rise in spike-specific TCR breadth and depth was observed after two AZD1222 doses relative to day 0 and relative to MenACWY recipients. No day 14 peak-response samples were available, so repertoires were characterized only after the peak T cell response.

The V and J ends are trimmed by 0 bases and 4 bases, leaving 13 bases between them. CDR1 and CDR2 (SGHDT, YYEEEE) derive from the germline V gene. The CDR3 spans 15 residues, from the cysteine through the phenylalanine. Only CDR3 DNA is held: 45 bases, read in frame from base 1. What the time point label conveys for this sample: baseline before first vaccination. Vaccinee samples were obtained from the UK trials COV001 and COV002, which included a single-blind randomized controlled phase 2/3 trial of AZD1222 (ChAdOx1 nCoV-19) in healthy adults. For TCRbeta chain sequencing, PBMC samples from trial participants were taken at day 0 and at day 28 after the second dose. Comment on this clone: Its antigen is currently not known. Qualities for individual bases were not recorded, and no much larger clone is one base off.

The CDR3 regions of human TCRbeta chains were analyzed by immunosequencing. On the study's bioinformatics: TCRs in the repertoires were compared against a reference library of SARS-CoV-2-specific TCRs that had been generated with the MIRA antigen-specificity platform. Breadth was defined as the fraction of unique TCRs that were SARS-CoV-2-associated. Depth was defined as the fraction of total T cells that were SARS-CoV-2-associated. Using the MIRA data, each spike-specific TCR was assigned both to the spike region to which the TCR was reactive and to a CD4 or CD8 class. Log10-transformed breadth and depth values were compared by one-way ANOVA with Sidak's multiple comparisons tests. TCRdb holds this immuneACCESS table with in-frame rearrangements only. Some clones are missing; in checked studies, unresolved V genes explain under half, and the rest has no known cause. D and trimming come from the DNA, and the V and J calls and clone size come from that table. The sample table records tens of thousands of clones; over 75% of these occur just once. The ten top clones hold roughly 16% of the sample.

Material: peripheral blood, obtained on day 0 of AZD1222 vaccination. The sequence joins TRBV5-6 to TRBJ1-2; there is no confident call for the D gene. This clonotype was obtained from an adult in good health. The CDR3 region: CASSLGVGVGYGYTF. The nucleotide sequence is TGTGCCAGCAGCTTGGGAGTCGGGGTTGGCTATGGCTACACCTTC.